This TCR beta chain derives from a study of blood T cell repertoires in COVID-19. Across the study: The United States, Italy and Spain were the sources of the acute and convalescent COVID-19 samples. PBMCs, B-cell-depleted T cells, or T cells were the source of the cDNA or gDNA that made up the material.

In the original analysis: Reference gene primer amplification yielded estimated nucleated cell counts. This table comes from immunoSEQ multiplex PCR, and its TCRdb copy is limited to in-frame clones, with some not included. The D gene and trimming were derived from the DNA, and the V and J assignments and clone size from that table. The repertoire holds roughly 130,000 clones, with approximately 90% as singletons. The clonotype originates from a human donor with COVID-19, enrolled during active disease. The donor label of this sample is uncertain. Sequencing was carried out using peripheral blood.

CDR3 sequence (DNA): TGTGCCAGCAGTTTATTCGACGAGCAGTACTTC. Its protein product is CASSLFDEQYF. The chain is built from TRBV12-3 or TRBV12-4 and TRBJ2-7; D not resolved. The length of the CDR3 is 11 residues. Trimming shortened V by 2 bases and J by 5 bases, and 4 bases separated the two germline ends.